A selection of T cell receptor beta chains follows, all from one sample in a study of blood T cell repertoires in COVID-19. The protocol was immunoSEQ multiplex PCR, while the TCRdb copy is restricted to in-frame clones and leaves out a portion. The sample carries about 50,000 clones, more than 80% recorded once. Sequencing was carried out using peripheral blood. These receptors were taken from a man in his sixties with acute or convalescent COVID-19. The CDR3 runs from the conserved cysteine through the conserved F or W. The D gene is left open where the match is weak. Not all rows give a size; the values are once, few, many and, for expanded clones, a class.

clone_size d_call j_call v_call cdr3_aa cdr3_nt
NA NA TRBJ2-1 TRBV5-4 CASSLGTRNNEQFF TGTGCCAGCAGCCTAGGGACTCGAAACAATGAGCAGTTCTTC
NA TRBD2 TRBJ2-1 TRBV2 CASSGTGLAGGPLSSYNEQFF TGTGCCAGCAGTGGGACAGGACTAGCGGGGGGTCCTCTGAGCTCCTACAATGAGCAGTTCTTC
once TRBD1 TRBJ2-1 TRBV2 CASSVDRAGGNEQFF TGTGCCAGCAGTGTCGACAGGGCTGGAGGCAATGAGCAGTTCTTC
NA TRBD1 TRBJ1-5 TRBV19 CASSINSRTGALNQPQHF TGTGCCAGTAGTATAAATAGCCGGACAGGGGCGCTCAATCAGCCCCAGCATTTT
NA NA TRBJ2-3 TRBV9 CASSVEGDTQYF TGTGCCAGCAGCGTAGAGGGGGATACGCAGTATTTT
NA NA TRBJ1-6 TRBV27 CASSFINSPLHF TGTGCCAGCAGTTTTATAAATTCACCCCTCCACTTT
NA NA TRBJ2-3 TRBV5-4 CASSPGQGSTDTQYF TGTGCCAGCAGTCCAGGGCAGGGCTCTACAGATACGCAGTATTTT
NA NA TRBJ1-2 TRBV30 CAWSQGVGYTF TGTGCCTGGAGTCAGGGTGTAGGCTACACCTTC
NA NA TRBJ1-4 TRBV6-5 CASLEERAGEKLFF TGTGCCAGCTTAGAGGAGAGGGCAGGTGAAAAACTGTTTTTT
few TRBD1 TRBJ1-5 TRBV6-5 CASSNRGHDNQPQHF TGTGCCAGCAGCAACAGGGGGCATGATAATCAGCCCCAGCATTTT
NA NA TRBJ2-2 TRBV5-5 CASSIWATTDTGELFF TGTGCCAGCAGCATCTGGGCCACGACCGACACCGGGGAGCTGTTTTTT
NA TRBD2 TRBJ2-3 TRBV29-1 CSVLAGGPNTQYF TGCAGCGTGCTAGCGGGGGGCCCGAATACGCAGTATTTT
NA NA TRBJ1-1 TRBV19 CASSLVGRDEAFF TGTGCCAGTAGTCTGGTAGGGAGGGATGAAGCTTTCTTT
NA TRBD1 TRBJ1-4 TRBV4-3 CASSQDSPDRGLPNEKLFF TGCGCCAGCAGCCAAGATTCCCCGGACAGGGGGCTACCTAATGAAAAACTGTTTTTT
NA TRBD1 TRBJ2-6 TRBV5-4 CASSLGQGRTNVLTF TGTGCCAGCAGCTTGGGACAGGGAAGGACCAACGTCCTGACTTTC
NA TRBD1 TRBJ1-1 TRBV5-1 CASSLGQGADEAFF TGCGCCAGCAGCTTGGGGCAGGGGGCGGATGAAGCTTTCTTT
once NA TRBJ1-6 TRBV5-1 CASSPRGGTGSPLHF TGCGCCAGCAGCCCCCGGGGCGGGACGGGCTCACCCCTCCACTTT
once TRBD1 TRBJ2-7 TRBV19 CASAQQGASSYEQYF TGTGCCAGTGCCCAACAGGGGGCTTCGTCCTACGAGCAGTACTTC
NA TRBD1 TRBJ1-2 TRBV5-6 CASSLQGAEGYTF TGTGCCAGCAGCTTGCAGGGGGCAGAGGGCTACACCTTC
NA TRBD2 TRBJ2-7 TRBV7-3 CASSQQAGTGYEQYF TGTGCCAGCAGCCAACAAGCGGGGACGGGTTACGAGCAGTACTTC
few NA TRBJ1-4 TRBV14 CASSQEAGSIEKLFF TGTGCCAGCAGCCAAGAGGCAGGCTCTATTGAAAAACTGTTTTTT
NA NA TRBJ1-5 TRBV12-5 CASGQGTRRGNQPQHF TGTGCTAGTGGACAGGGTACTCGAAGGGGCAATCAGCCCCAGCATTTT
NA NA TRBJ1-1 TRBV5-6 CASSLGGNTEAFF TGTGCCAGCAGCTTGGGAGGGAACACTGAAGCTTTCTTT